This T cell receptor (beta chain) was sequenced during a study of OX40 agonist ivuxolimab in advanced cancers. TCRdb's copy holds only in-frame clones and misses some; the assay was immunoSEQ multiplex PCR. Among about 49,000 clones listed, roughly 90% were seen once. This clonotype was obtained from an adult with an advanced solid tumor such as melanoma, head and neck, liver or kidney cancer. The sequenced sample was CD4+ or CD8+ T cells sorted from blood, obtained in a trial of the OX40 agonist ivuxolimab.

In DNA, the CDR3 is TGTGCCAGCAGCTCCCCGGGATTCGTTTACAATGAGCAGTTCTTC. Its translation is CASSSPGFVYNEQFF. The chain employs TRBV7-2 and TRBJ2-1; the D gene is possibly TRBD2 (5 bases). The CDR3 length is 15 residues. Per germline, CDR1 SGHTA and CDR2 FQGNSA. Trimming left V 4 bases short and J 4 bases short, with 14 bases between.